These 2 T cell receptor beta chains originate from one sample sequenced in a study of T-cell reconstitution after alpha-beta-depleted transplantation in children. Library preparation (for TCRbeta) was performed with unique molecular identifiers. Using its own MiXCR run on the PCR reads, TCRdb lists one record per CDR3 protein. The table lists about 200,000 distinct CDR3 sequences, roughly 6% of them singletons, with 4.5% to 5.5% in the top ten. Material: PBMCs, obtained before TCRalphabeta/CD19-depleted stem cell transplant. These receptors were taken from a girl under three years old with combined immunodeficiency, due to receive a stem cell transplant.

At least ten counts were recorded for this clonotype. The rearrangement uses TRBV7-2 and TRBJ2-5; D might be TRBD1 or TRBD2, each matching 5 bases. V gave up 0 bases and J gave up 5 bases, with 10 bases separating them. The CDR3 runs 14 residues. Germline V gene lookup returns CDR1 SGHTA and CDR2 FQGNSA. CDR3 protein: CASSLASWGETQYF. As DNA, the CDR3 is TGTGCCAGCAGCTTAGCGTCCTGGGGGGAGACCCAGTACTTC.

The chain joins TRBV12-3 or TRBV12-4 to TRBJ1-2; 7 nucleotides align to TRBD1. The CDR3 consists of 14 residues. V dropped 5 bases and J dropped 2; count of bases not matched to a gene: 5. CDR3 bases: TGTGCCAGCAGTAGGGGCAGGGGGAACTATGGCTACACCTTC. It codes for CASSRGRGNYGYTF.